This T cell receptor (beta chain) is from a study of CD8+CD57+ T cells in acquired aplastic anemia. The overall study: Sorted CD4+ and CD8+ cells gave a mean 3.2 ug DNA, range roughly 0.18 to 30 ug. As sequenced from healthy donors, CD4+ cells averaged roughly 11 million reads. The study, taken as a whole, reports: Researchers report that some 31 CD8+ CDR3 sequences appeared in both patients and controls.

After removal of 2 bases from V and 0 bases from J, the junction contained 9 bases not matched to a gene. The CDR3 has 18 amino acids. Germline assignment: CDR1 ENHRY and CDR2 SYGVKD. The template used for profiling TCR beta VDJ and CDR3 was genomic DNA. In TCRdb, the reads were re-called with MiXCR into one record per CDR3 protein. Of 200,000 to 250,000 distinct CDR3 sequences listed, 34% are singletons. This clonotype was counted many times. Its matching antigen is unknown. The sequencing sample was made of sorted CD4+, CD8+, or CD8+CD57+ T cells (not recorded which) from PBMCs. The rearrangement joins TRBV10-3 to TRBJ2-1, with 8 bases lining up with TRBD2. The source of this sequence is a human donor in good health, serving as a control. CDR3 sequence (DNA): TGTGCCATCAGTGAGGGTTTTTTAGCGGGGAGCTCCTACAATGAGCAGTTCTTC. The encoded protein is CAISEGFLAGSSYNEQFF.